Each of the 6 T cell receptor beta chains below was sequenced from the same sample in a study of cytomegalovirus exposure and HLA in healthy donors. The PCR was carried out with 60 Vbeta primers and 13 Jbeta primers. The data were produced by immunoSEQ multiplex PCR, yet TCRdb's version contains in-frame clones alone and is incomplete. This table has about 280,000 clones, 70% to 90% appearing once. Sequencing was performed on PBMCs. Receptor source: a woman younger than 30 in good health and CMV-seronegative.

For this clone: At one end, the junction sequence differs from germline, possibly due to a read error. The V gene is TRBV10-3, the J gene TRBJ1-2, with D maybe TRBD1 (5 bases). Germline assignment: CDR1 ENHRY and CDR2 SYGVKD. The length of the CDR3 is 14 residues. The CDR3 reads CASSYSRGTYGYTF. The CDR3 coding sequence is TGTGCCAGCAGTTACTCAAGGGGTACTTATGGCTACACCTTC.

DNA for the CDR3: TGCGCCACTGGGACAGGCGGACCGAGTGACGAGCAGTACTTC. It is translated as CATGTGGPSDEQYF. The chain links TRBV10-1 to TRBJ2-7; TRBD1 matches 8 bases. With 10 bases clipped from V and 5 bases from J, the junction kept 13 bases outside the gene matches. The CDR3 is 14 amino acids. CDR1 is WNHNN, CDR2 SYGVQD, per germline (reference sequence).

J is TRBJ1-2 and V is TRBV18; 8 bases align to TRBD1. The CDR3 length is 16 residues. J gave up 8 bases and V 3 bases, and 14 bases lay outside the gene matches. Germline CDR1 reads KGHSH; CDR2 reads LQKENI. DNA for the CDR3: TGTGCCAGCTCACCCGCCCTGGACAGGGTCGAAGGAGGCTACACCTTC. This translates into CASSPALDRVEGGYTF.

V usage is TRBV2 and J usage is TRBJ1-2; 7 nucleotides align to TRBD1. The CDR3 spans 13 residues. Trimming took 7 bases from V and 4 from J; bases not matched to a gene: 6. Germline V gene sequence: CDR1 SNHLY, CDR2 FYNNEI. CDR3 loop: CASTLTGIYGYTF. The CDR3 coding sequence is TGTGCCAGCACCCTGACAGGGATCTATGGCTACACCTTC. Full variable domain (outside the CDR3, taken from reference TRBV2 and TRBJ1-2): EPEVTQTPSHQVTQMGQEVILRCVPISNHLYFYWYRQILGQKVEFLVSFYNNEISEKSEIFDDQFSVERPDGSNFTLKIRSTKLEDSAMYFCASTLTGIYGYTFGSGTRLTVV.

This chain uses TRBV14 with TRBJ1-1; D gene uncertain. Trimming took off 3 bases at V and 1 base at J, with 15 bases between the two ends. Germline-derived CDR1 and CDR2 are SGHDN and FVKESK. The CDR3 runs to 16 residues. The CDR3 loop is CASSQRLGVRNTEAFF. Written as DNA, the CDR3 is TGTGCCAGCAGCCAGAGGTTGGGTGTGAGGAACACTGAAGCTTTCTTT.

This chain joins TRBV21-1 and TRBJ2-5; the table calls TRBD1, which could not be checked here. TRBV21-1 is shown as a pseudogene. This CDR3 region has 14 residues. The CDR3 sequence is CPRGIPFGQETQYF. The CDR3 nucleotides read TGTCCAAGGGGGATCCCCTTCGGGCAAGAGACCCAGTACTTC.